The present T cell receptor (beta chain) was sequenced within a study of T cell responses to AZD1222 COVID-19 vaccine. Study-wide points: White British donors predominated, females outnumbered males, and clonal diversity was possibly underestimated. Rises in breadth and depth of Spike-specific TCRs came after two AZD1222 doses. Just 5 to 7 people given AZD1222 tested seropositive at baseline. Researchers took repertoire samples only after the peak T cell response had come.

TCRdb keeps only in-frame clones here, not all; method: immunoSEQ multiplex PCR. The repertoire consists of around 91,000 clones, with roughly 84% occurring once and the leading ten covering less than 20%. In the case of this clone: The target antigen is unknown.

The germline V gene has CDR1 LNHNV and CDR2 YYDKDF (reference sequence). CDR3 length: 13 residues. Trimming cost V 8 bases and J 4 bases, with 12 bases left between them. The sequences come from peripheral blood, collected on day 0 of AZD1222 vaccination. V usage is TRBV15 and J usage is TRBJ1-3; a weak D match, TRBD1 (5 bases). The TCR comes from an adult in good health. The CDR3 sequence is CATARGEGNTIYF. CDR3 bases: TGTGCCACCGCTCGGGGGGAGGGAAACACCATATATTTT.